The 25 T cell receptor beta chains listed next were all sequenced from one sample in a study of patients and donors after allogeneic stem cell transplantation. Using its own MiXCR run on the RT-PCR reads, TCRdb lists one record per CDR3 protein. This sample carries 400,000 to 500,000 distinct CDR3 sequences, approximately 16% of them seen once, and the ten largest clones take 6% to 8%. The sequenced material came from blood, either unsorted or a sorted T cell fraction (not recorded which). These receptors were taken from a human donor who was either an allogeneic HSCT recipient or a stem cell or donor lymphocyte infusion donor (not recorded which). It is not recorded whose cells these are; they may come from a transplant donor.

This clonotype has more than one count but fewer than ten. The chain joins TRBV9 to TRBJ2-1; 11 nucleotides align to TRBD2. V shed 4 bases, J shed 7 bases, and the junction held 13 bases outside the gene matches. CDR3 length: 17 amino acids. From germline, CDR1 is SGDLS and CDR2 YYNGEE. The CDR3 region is CASSPTPTSGSLNEQFF. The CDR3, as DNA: TGTGCCAGCAGCCCTACCCCCACTAGCGGGAGCTTAAATGAGCAGTTCTTC.

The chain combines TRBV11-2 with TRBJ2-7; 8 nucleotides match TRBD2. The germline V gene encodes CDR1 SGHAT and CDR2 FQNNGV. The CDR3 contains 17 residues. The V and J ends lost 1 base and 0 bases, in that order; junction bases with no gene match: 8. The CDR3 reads CASSLGLAGGSSYEQYF. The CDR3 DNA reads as TGTGCCAGCAGCTTAGGCCTAGCGGGTGGGAGCTCCTACGAGCAGTACTTC.

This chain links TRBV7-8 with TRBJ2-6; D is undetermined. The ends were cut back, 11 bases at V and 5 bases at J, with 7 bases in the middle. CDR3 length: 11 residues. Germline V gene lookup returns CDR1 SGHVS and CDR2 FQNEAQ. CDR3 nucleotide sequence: TGTGCCTGTGCTTGGGCCAACGTCCTGACTTTC. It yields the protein CACAWANVLTF.

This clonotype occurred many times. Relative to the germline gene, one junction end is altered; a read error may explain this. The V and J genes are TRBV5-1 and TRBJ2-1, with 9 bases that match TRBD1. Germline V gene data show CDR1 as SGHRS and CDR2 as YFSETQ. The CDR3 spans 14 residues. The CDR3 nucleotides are TGTGCCAGCCTAGGACAGGGGTCCTACAATGAGCAGTTCTTC. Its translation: CASLGQGSYNEQFF.

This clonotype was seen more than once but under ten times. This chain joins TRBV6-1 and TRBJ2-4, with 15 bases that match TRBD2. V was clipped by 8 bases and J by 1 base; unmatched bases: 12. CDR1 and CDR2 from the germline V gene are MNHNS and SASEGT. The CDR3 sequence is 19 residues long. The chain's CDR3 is CASSRGLAGGGLAKNIQYF. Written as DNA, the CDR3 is TGTGCCAGCTCCAGAGGACTAGCGGGGGGGGGACTTGCCAAAAACATTCAGTACTTC.

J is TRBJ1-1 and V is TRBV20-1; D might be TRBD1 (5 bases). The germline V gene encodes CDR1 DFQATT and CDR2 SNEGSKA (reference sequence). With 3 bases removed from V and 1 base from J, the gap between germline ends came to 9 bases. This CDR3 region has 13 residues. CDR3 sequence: CSASWGGNTEAFF. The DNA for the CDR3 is TGCAGTGCTAGTTGGGGCGGGAACACTGAAGCTTTCTTT.

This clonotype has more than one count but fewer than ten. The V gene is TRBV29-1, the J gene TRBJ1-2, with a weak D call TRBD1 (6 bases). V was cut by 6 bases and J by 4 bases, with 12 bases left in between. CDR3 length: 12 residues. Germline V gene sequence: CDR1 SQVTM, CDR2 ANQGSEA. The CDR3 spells CSVRAGAYGYTF. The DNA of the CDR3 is TGCAGCGTGCGAGCAGGGGCCTATGGCTACACCTTC. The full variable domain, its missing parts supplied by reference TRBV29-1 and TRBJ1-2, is SAVISQKPSRDICQRGTSLTIQCQVDSQVTMMFWYRQQPGQSLTLIATANQGSEATYESGFVIDKFPISRPNLTFSTLTVSNMSPEDSSIYLCSVRAGAYGYTFGSGTRLTVV.

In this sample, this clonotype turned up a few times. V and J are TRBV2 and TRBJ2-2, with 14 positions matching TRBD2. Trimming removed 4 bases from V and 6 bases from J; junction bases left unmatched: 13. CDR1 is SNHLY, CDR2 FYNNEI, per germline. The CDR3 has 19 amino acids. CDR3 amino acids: CASSGGTSGGSLSSGELFF. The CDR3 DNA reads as TGTGCCAGCAGTGGGGGGACTAGCGGGGGTTCCTTATCGTCCGGGGAGCTGTTTTTT.

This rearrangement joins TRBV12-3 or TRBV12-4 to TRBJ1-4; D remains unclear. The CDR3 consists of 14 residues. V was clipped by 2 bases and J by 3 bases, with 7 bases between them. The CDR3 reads CASSLSDSNEKLFF. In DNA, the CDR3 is TGTGCCAGCAGTTTATCAGACTCTAATGAAAAACTGTTTTTT.

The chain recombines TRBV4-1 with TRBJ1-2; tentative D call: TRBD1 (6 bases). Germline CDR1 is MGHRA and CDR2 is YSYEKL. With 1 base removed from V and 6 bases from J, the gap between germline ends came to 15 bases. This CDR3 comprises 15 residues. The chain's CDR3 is CASSQASTYRDGYTF. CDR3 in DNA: TGCGCCAGCAGCCAAGCAAGCACTTACAGGGATGGCTACACCTTC.

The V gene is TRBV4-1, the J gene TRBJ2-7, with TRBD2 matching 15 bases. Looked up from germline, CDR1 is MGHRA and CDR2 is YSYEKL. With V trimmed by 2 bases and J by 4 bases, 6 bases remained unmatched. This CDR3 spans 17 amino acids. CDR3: CASSQPGLAGGGYEQYF. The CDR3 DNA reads TGCGCCAGCAGCCAACCGGGACTAGCGGGAGGTGGGTACGAGCAGTACTTC.

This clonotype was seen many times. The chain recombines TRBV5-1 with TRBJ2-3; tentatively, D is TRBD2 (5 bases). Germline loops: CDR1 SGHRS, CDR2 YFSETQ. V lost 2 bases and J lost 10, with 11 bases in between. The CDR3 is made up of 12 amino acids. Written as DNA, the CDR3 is TGCGCCAGCAGCTTTTCGGGAATCTCGCAGTATTTT. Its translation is CASSFSGISQYF.

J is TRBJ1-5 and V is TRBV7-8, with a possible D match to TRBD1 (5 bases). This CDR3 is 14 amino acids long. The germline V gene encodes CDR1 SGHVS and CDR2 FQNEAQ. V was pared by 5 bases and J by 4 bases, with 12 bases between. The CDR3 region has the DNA TGTGCCAGCAGCCCAAGGGGAACTAATCAGCCCCAGCATTTT. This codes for CASSPRGTNQPQHF.

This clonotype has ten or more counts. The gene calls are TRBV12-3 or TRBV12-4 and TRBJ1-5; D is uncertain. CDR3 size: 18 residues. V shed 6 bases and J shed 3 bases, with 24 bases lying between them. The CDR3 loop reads CASSRSASKGLINQPQHF. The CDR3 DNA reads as TGTGCCAGCAGCCGTTCGGCCTCCAAGGGTCTAATCAATCAGCCCCAGCATTTT.

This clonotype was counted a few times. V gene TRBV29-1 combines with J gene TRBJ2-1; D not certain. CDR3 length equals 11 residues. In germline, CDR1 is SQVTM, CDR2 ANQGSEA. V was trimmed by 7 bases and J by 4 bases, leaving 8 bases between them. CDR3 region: CSGGYYNEQFF. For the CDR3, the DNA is TGCAGCGGTGGGTATTACAATGAGCAGTTCTTC.

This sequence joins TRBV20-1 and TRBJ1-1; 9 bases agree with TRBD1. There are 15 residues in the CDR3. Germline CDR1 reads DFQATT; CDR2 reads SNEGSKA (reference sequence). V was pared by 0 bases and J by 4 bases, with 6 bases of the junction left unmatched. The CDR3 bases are TGCAGTGCTAGAGATAGGGCGACAGGGGGCACTGAAGCTTTCTTT. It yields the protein CSARDRATGGTEAFF.

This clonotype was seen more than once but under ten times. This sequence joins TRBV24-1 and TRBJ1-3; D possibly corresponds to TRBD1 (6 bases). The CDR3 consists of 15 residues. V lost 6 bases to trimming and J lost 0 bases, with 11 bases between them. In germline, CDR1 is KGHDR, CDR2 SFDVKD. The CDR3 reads CATSSGQTSGNTIYF. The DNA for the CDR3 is TGTGCCACCAGTTCCGGACAGACCTCTGGAAACACCATATATTTT.

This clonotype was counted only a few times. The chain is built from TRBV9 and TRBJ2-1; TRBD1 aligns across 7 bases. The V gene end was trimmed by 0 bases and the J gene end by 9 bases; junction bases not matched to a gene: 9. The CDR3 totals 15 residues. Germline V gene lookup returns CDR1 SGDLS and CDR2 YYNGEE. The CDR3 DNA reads TGTGCCAGCAGCGTAGTGGGACAGTCGGCTGGTGAGCAGTTCTTC. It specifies CASSVVGQSAGEQFF.

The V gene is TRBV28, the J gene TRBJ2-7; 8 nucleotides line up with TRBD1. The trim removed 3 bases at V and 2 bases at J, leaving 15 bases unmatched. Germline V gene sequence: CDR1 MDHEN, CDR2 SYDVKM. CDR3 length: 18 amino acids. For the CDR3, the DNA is TGTGCCAGCAGTTTCCTTTTGTCGTTGGACAGGGTGACCTACGAGCAGTACTTC. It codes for CASSFLLSLDRVTYEQYF.

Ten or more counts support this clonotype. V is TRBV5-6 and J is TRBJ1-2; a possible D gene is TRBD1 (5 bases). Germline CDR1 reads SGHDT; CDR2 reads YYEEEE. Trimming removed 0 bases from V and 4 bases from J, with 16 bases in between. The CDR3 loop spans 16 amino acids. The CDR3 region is CASSLVTAQNPYGYTF. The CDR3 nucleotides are TGTGCCAGCAGCTTGGTGACAGCCCAGAACCCCTATGGCTACACCTTC.

The CDR3 is CASSLVSTENTEAFF. The CDR3 nucleotides are TGCGCCAGCAGCTTGGTCTCGACAGAGAACACTGAAGCTTTCTTT. The chain has TRBV5-1 and TRBJ1-1; the D gene is possibly TRBD1 (5 bases). CDR1 is SGHRS and CDR2 is YFSETQ in the germline V gene. Between the trimmed V and J ends, which lost 0 bases and 1 base, there was a span of 10 bases. The CDR3 spans 15 residues.

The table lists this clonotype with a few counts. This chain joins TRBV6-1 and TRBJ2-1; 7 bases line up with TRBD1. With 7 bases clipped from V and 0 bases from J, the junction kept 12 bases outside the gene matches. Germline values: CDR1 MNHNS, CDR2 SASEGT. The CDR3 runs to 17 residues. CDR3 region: CASTHRQGFSSYNEQFF. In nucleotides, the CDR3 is TGTGCCAGCACGCACAGACAGGGATTTAGCTCCTACAATGAGCAGTTCTTC.

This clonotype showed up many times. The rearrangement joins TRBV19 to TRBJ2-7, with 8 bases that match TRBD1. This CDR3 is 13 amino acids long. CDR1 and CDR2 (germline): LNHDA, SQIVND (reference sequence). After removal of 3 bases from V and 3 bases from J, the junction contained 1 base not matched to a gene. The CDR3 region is CASSIGQGYEQYF. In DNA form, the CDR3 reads TGTGCCAGTAGTATCGGACAGGGCTACGAGCAGTACTTC. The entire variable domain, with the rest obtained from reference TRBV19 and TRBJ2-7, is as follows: DGGITQSPKYLFRKEGQNVTLSCEQNLNHDAMYWYRQDPGQGLRLIYYSQIVNDFQKGDIAEGYSVSREKKESFPLTVTSAQKNPTAFYLCASSIGQGYEQYFGPGTRLTVT.

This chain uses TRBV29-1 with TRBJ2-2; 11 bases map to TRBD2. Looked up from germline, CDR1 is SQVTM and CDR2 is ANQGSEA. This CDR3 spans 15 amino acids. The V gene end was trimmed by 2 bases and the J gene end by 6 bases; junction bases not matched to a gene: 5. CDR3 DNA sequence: TGCAGCGTTGAAAGGACTAGCGGGCCGTCCGGGGAGCTGTTTTTT. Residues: CSVERTSGPSGELFF.

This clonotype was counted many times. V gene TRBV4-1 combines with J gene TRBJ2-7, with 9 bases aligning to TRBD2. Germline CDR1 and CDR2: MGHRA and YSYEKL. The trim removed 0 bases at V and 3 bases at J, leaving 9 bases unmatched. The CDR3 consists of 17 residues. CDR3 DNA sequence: TGCGCCAGCAGCCAAGATCTAGCGGGAAGACGACTCTACGAGCAGTACTTC. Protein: CASSQDLAGRRLYEQYF.